Listed here are 17 T cell receptor beta chains from one sample, sequenced in a study of graft-versus-host responses after intestinal transplantation (dated by TCRdb to the early 2020s). The receptor library was made with the immunoSEQ multiplex PCR assay. The immuneACCESS repertoire file appears here via TCRdb, limited to in-frame rearrangements. These files lack a portion of the clones; in checked studies, under half of the deficit traces to unresolved V genes, and the cause of the others is not known. The sample profile shows 15,000 to 20,000 clones; 90% of them were found once. The ten most abundant clones make up more than 1.5% of the sample. The source was PBMCs, collected less than 400 days after transplant. The receptors were sampled from a human patient who received an intestinal transplant, so some T cells may come from the graft donor.

V and J are TRBV6-1 and TRBJ2-5; tentatively, D is TRBD2 (6 bases). The CDR3 has 17 amino acids. V was pared by 0 bases and J by 1 base, with 15 bases between. In germline, CDR1 is MNHNS, CDR2 SASEGT. DNA for the CDR3: TGTGCCAGCAGTGAAGCGCTTTGGGGAGGCGGCCAAGAGACCCAGTACTTC. It encodes CASSEALWGGGQETQYF.

The rearrangement uses TRBV15 and TRBJ1-4, with 9 bases fitting TRBD1. CDR1 LNHNV and CDR2 YYDKDF come from the germline V gene (reference sequence). Trimming took 4 bases from V and 6 from J; bases not matched to a gene: 6. The CDR3 loop spans 15 amino acids. CDR3 DNA sequence: TGTGCCACCAGCACTACAGGGGGCGGATATGAAAAACTGTTTTTT. Translating it yields CATSTTGGGYEKLFF.

Here the CDR3 reads CASSVEGLDYNEQFF. DNA for the CDR3: TGTGCCAGCAGTGTGGAGGGCCTCGACTACAATGAGCAGTTCTTC. The chain employs TRBV6-4 and TRBJ2-1; TRBD2 might be the D (6 bases). Per the germline V gene, CDR1 is MRHNA and CDR2 is SNTAGT. This CDR3 has 15 amino acids. Trimming removed 4 bases at V and 3 bases at J, with 13 bases between.

CDR3 coding DNA: TGTGCCATCAGTGGAGACAGGGGGCGCGAGGGAACCTACGAGCAGTACTTC. Its translation is CAISGDRGREGTYEQYF. This sequence joins TRBV10-3 and TRBJ2-7, with 10 bases fitting TRBD1. Unmatched junction bases numbered 11, after V lost 4 bases and J lost 2 bases. Per the germline V gene, CDR1 is ENHRY and CDR2 is SYGVKD. This CDR3 comprises 17 residues.

J is TRBJ2-7 and V is TRBV5-8; 8 bases are shared with TRBD1. CDR3 length: 16 amino acids. In germline, CDR1 is SGHTS, CDR2 YDEGEE. V dropped 1 base and J dropped 6; count of bases not matched to a gene: 12. The CDR3 loop reads CASSLRSLGQGGEQYF. CDR3 nucleotides: TGTGCCAGCAGCTTGAGATCCCTAGGACAGGGAGGCGAGCAGTACTTC.

V usage is TRBV6-5 and J usage is TRBJ1-5; 9 positions match TRBD1. With 5 bases clipped from V and 0 bases from J, the junction kept 2 bases outside the gene matches. There are 15 residues in the CDR3. Germline assignment: CDR1 MNHEY and CDR2 SVGAGI. CDR3 nucleotides: TGTGCCAGCAGTCAGGACAGGGGTAGCAATCAGCCCCAGCATTTT. Translating gives CASSQDRGSNQPQHF.

The rearrangement uses TRBV4-1 and TRBJ2-3, with D possibly matching TRBD2 (6 bases). This CDR3 has 15 residues. The germline gives CDR1 MGHRA, CDR2 YSYEKL. V gave up 4 bases and J gave up 2 bases, with 13 bases separating them. The CDR3 DNA is TGCGCCAGCAGCCCAATGCGGGACTCCACAGATACGCAGTATTTT. Its protein is CASSPMRDSTDTQYF.

The V gene is TRBV14, the J gene TRBJ2-2, with a tentative D call TRBD2 (5 bases). V was trimmed by 4 bases and J by 7 bases, leaving 25 bases between them. Germline CDR1 and CDR2: SGHDN and FVKESK. The CDR3 sequence is 18 residues long. The CDR3 nucleotides are TGTGCCAGCAGCCCATCATCCCGCGGACTCCCGATTGACGGGGAGCTGTTTTTT. Translated: CASSPSSRGLPIDGELFF.

The table lists this clone with a few counts. The chain is built from TRBV7-3 and TRBJ2-7, with 8 bases lining up with TRBD2. The germline V gene has CDR1 SGHTA and CDR2 FQGTGA. The ends lost 2 bases at V and 5 bases at J; junction bases unmatched: 5. The CDR3 covers 14 residues. The chain's CDR3 is CASSLGRGADEQYF. CDR3 bases: TGTGCCAGCAGCTTAGGGCGGGGGGCCGACGAGCAGTACTTC.

This chain's CDR3 is CASSYSTQGAMTEAFF. CDR3 DNA sequence: TGTGCCAGCAGTTACTCGACACAGGGGGCGATGACTGAAGCTTTCTTT. The chain links TRBV6-5 to TRBJ1-1; 9 bases agree with TRBD1. Germline values: CDR1 MNHEY, CDR2 SVGAGI. This CDR3 has 16 residues. V shed 0 bases and J 5 bases; nucleotides not matched to a gene: 7.

This chain connects TRBV5-1 to TRBJ1-2, with TRBD1 matching over 7 bases. Germline V CDR1 and CDR2: SGHRS, YFSETQ. V lost 1 base to trimming and J lost 7 bases; unmatched junction nucleotides: 7. CDR3 size: 14 residues. The CDR3 here is CASSLTRQGGGYTF. The CDR3 DNA sequence: TGCGCCAGCAGCTTGACGAGACAGGGAGGTGGCTACACCTTC.

The J gene is TRBJ1-5, the V gene TRBV2, with D possibly matching TRBD1 (5 bases). This CDR3 region has 14 residues. Trimming removed 6 bases at V and 6 bases at J, with 15 bases between. CDR1 and CDR2 from the germline V gene are SNHLY and FYNNEI. CDR3 DNA sequence: TGTGCCAGCAGGGGGACGACACTCGTTCAGCCCCAGCATTTT. This gives the protein CASRGTTLVQPQHF.

The chain is built from TRBV2 and TRBJ2-1; TRBD1 aligns across 7 bases. The CDR3 length is 11 residues. V gave up 9 bases and J gave up 11 bases; unmatched junction bases: 7. Germline loops: CDR1 SNHLY, CDR2 FYNNEI. CDR3 coding DNA: TGTGCCAGAGACCAAGGGGGCAAGCAGTTCTTC. As protein: CARDQGGKQFF.

This clone was seen more than once but under ten times. The chain carries TRBV19 and TRBJ1-4; D may be TRBD1 (5 bases). This CDR3 contains 12 residues. Germline loops: CDR1 LNHDA, CDR2 SQIVND (reference sequence). Trimming took 6 bases from V and 8 from J, leaving 10 bases between them. DNA of the CDR3: TGTGCCAGTAGAGGGGCTCGCGAAAAACTGTTTTTT. Protein product: CASRGAREKLFF.

The J gene is TRBJ2-3, the V gene TRBV5-1; no definite D call. The CDR3 totals 12 residues. V lost 4 bases and J 0 bases, leaving 3 bases between the germline ends. The germline gives CDR1 SGHRS, CDR2 YFSETQ. This chain's CDR3 is CASSISTDTQYF. CDR3 sequence (DNA): TGCGCCAGCAGCATTAGCACAGATACGCAGTATTTT.

This clone came up a few times. DNA of the CDR3: TGCGCCAGCAGCCAAGATCCGAACAGGGGGGAGACCCAGTACTTC. This encodes CASSQDPNRGETQYF. The J gene is TRBJ2-5, the V gene TRBV4-1; TRBD1 matches 8 bases. Germline V gene lookup returns CDR1 MGHRA and CDR2 YSYEKL. This CDR3 region has 15 residues. Trimming took 0 bases from V and 5 from J; bases not matched to a gene: 5.

This chain joins TRBV2 and TRBJ1-1; possible D gene TRBD1, 5 bases. The germline CDR1 and CDR2 sequences are SNHLY and FYNNEI. V was trimmed by 5 bases and J by 5 bases, leaving 27 bases between them. The CDR3 contains 18 residues. The CDR3: CASSLSRDLPSKRTEAFF. The CDR3 DNA reads as TGTGCCAGCAGTCTCAGCCGGGACCTCCCCTCAAAACGGACTGAAGCTTTCTTT.